This T cell receptor (beta chain) originates from a study of glioma-infiltrating T cells after dendritic cell vaccination. V shed 2 bases and J shed 1 base, with 12 bases lying between them. There are 17 residues in the CDR3. Germline CDR1 SGHTA, CDR2 FQGNSA. Clones were read by immunoSEQ multiplex PCR, and TCRdb kept only the in-frame ones, dropping some. Of about 65,000 clones in the sample, approximately 86% were seen once. Study-level points and caveats: Only a small number of patients had complete blood and tumor samples.

Time point described: after dendritic cell vaccination, including at tumor progression/relapse. Only patients with spare fresh-frozen tumor and over two years of follow-up were included. On this clone itself: Antigen: not known.

The sequencing used blood, collected after dendritic cell vaccination. The sequence derives from a human donor with glioblastoma. The rearrangement uses TRBV7-2 and TRBJ2-6, with D tentatively TRBD1 (6 bases). The CDR3: CASSLTGTPSGANVLTF. The CDR3 bases are TGTGCCAGCAGCTTAACAGGGACCCCGTCTGGGGCCAACGTCCTGACTTTC.